The 11 T cell receptor beta chains given below trace back to one sample, sequenced in a study of T-cell reconstitution after alpha-beta-depleted transplantation in children. For TCRbeta, the library was prepared with unique molecular identifiers. A single record per CDR3 protein comes from TCRdb applying MiXCR to the PCR reads. The sample holds 44,000 or so distinct CDR3 sequences, around 9% seen once. The sequences come from PBMCs, mostly from graft donor cells, collected 60 days after TCRalphabeta/CD19-depleted stem cell transplant. The receptors were gathered from a male patient aged 2 to 9 who had a stem cell transplant for chronic granulomatous disease, so the T cells may come from the graft donor.

This clonotype was counted many times. CDR3 loop: CAIRTGEASRGELFF. CDR3 nucleotide sequence: TGTGCCATCAGAACGGGAGAAGCGAGTAGAGGGGAGCTGTTTTTT. J is TRBJ2-2 and V is TRBV10-3, with TRBD2 as a possible D gene (6 bases). This CDR3 is built from 15 residues. Trimming took off 6 bases at V and 8 bases at J, with 19 bases between the two ends. Germline CDR1 reads ENHRY; CDR2 reads SYGVKD.

At least ten counts were recorded for this clonotype. The chain carries TRBV7-2 and TRBJ2-3; D is ambiguous. The CDR3 length is 12 residues. V lost 8 bases and J 4 bases, leaving 10 bases between the germline ends. Germline-derived CDR1 and CDR2 are SGHTA and FQGNSA. For the CDR3, the DNA is TGTGCCAGCTCGGGCTACTCAGATACGCAGTATTTT. Amino acids: CASSGYSDTQYF. The whole variable domain, filled in from reference TRBV7-2 and TRBJ2-3, reads GAGVSQSPSNKVTEKGKDVELRCDPISGHTALYWYRQSLGQGLEFLIYFQGNSAPDKSGLPSDRFSAERTGGSVSTLTIQRTQQEDSAVYLCASSGYSDTQYFGPGTRLTVL.

The genes are TRBV7-9 and TRBJ2-7; 7 nucleotides line up with TRBD2. After removal of 5 bases from V and 6 bases from J, the junction contained 7 bases not matched to a gene. The CDR3 covers 13 residues. Germline lookup yields CDR1 SEHNR and CDR2 FQNEAQ (reference sequence). This CDR3 reads CASSGGGVGEQYF. The CDR3 DNA is TGTGCCAGCAGCGGGGGGGGGGTTGGCGAGCAGTACTTC.

This clonotype occurred many times. The rearrangement joins TRBV29-1 to TRBJ2-5, with 15 bases aligning to TRBD2. CDR1 and CDR2 from the germline V gene are SQVTM and ANQGSEA. The CDR3 sequence is 14 residues long. The V and J ends lost 6 bases and 1 base, in that order; junction bases with no gene match: 0. The CDR3 is CSVGLAGGQETQYF. The CDR3 nucleotides are TGCAGCGTGGGACTAGCGGGAGGCCAAGAGACCCAGTACTTC. Combining the CDR3 with reference TRBV29-1 and TRBJ2-5 gives the whole variable domain SAVISQKPSRDICQRGTSLTIQCQVDSQVTMMFWYRQQPGQSLTLIATANQGSEATYESGFVIDKFPISRPNLTFSTLTVSNMSPEDSSIYLCSVGLAGGQETQYFGPGTRLLVL.

In its sample, this clonotype was seen many times. The rearrangement links TRBV6-6 to TRBJ1-4, with D unclear. V lost 5 bases, J lost 4 bases, and 8 bases lay in between. Germline V CDR1 and CDR2: MNHNY, SVGAGI (reference sequence). The CDR3 covers 13 residues. The CDR3 DNA reads as TGTGCCAGCAGTACAAACTTTAATGAAAAACTGTTTTTT. It translates to CASSTNFNEKLFF.

The chain recombines TRBV7-3 with TRBJ2-4, with TRBD2 matching 7 bases. The CDR3 length is 14 residues. CDR1 and CDR2 from the germline V gene are SGHTA and FQGTGA. Trimming cost V 2 bases and J 9 bases; bases outside gene matches: 7. The chain's CDR3 is CASSLDLWEGIQYF. The DNA of the CDR3 is TGTGCCAGCAGCTTAGATTTGTGGGAGGGCATTCAGTACTTC. Looking up the rest from reference TRBV7-3 and TRBJ2-4 gives the full variable domain: GAGVSQTPSNKVTEKGKYVELRCDPISGHTALYWYRQSLGQGPEFLIYFQGTGAADDSGLPNDRFFAVRPEGSVSTLKIQRTERGDSAVYLCASSLDLWEGIQYFGAGTRLSVL.

This sequence joins TRBV5-5 and TRBJ1-2; D is possibly TRBD1 (6 bases). Deletions cut 3 bases from V and 6 bases from J, with 21 bases between. Germline CDR1 and CDR2: SGHKS and YYEKEE (reference sequence). The CDR3 consists of 16 residues. CDR3 sequence reads: CASSSRTLRGVHGYTF. The CDR3, as DNA: TGTGCCAGCAGCTCCCGCACTTTAAGGGGGGTGCATGGCTACACCTTC.

This clonotype showed up many times. The V gene is TRBV27, the J gene TRBJ2-7; 9 nucleotides match TRBD1. Germline V gene sequence: CDR1 MNHEY, CDR2 SMNVEV (reference sequence). The junction had 8 bases not matched to a gene; V was cut back by 8 bases and J by 0 bases. This CDR3 spans 15 amino acids. CDR3 in amino acids: CASGGWDRVSYEQYF. As DNA, the CDR3 is TGTGCCAGCGGCGGCTGGGACAGGGTCTCCTACGAGCAGTACTTC.

The gene calls are TRBV20-1 and TRBJ2-3, with no clear D. The germline CDR1 and CDR2 sequences are DFQATT and SNEGSKA (reference sequence). CDR3 length: 16 amino acids. The CDR3 here is CSPSSLQSHTRDTQYF. The CDR3 DNA sequence: TGCAGCCCTTCTTCGTTGCAGAGCCATACCCGTGATACGCAGTATTTT.

This clonotype has a count of ten or more. V gene TRBV20-1 combines with J gene TRBJ1-2, with 9 bases that match TRBD1. J gave up 4 bases and V 6 bases, and 9 bases lay outside the gene matches. Germline assignment: CDR1 DFQATT and CDR2 SNEGSKA (reference sequence). The CDR3 has 14 residues. This chain's CDR3 is CSAVGQGNFYGYTF. In DNA form, the CDR3 reads TGCAGTGCCGTAGGACAGGGGAATTTCTATGGCTACACCTTC.

With regard to this clonotype: Given a much more abundant clone one base away, this may be a read error. The genes are TRBV6-1 and TRBJ2-7, with D possibly being TRBD2 (5 bases). Germline V gives CDR1 MNHNS, CDR2 SASEGT. The CDR3 is 14 residues long. CDR3 in amino acids: CASGGLGSSYEQDF. CDR3 nucleotide sequence: TGTGCCAGCGGCGGACTTGGAAGCTCCTACGAGCAGGACTTC.